This entry lists 26 T cell receptor beta chains sequenced from one sample in a study of T cells after yellow fever vaccination. TCRdb passed the 5' RACE reads through MiXCR, listing each CDR3 protein once. The table has a few hundred thousand distinct CDR3 sequences, roughly 3.9% seen once. The sample in question was PBMCs, obtained 5 days after the yellow fever booster vaccination. Receptors were obtained from a man in his late teens or twenties who received the YFV17D yellow fever vaccine.

This rearrangement joins TRBV20-1 to TRBJ2-7; TRBD1 or TRBD2 may be the D gene (6 bases each). The CDR3 is 14 amino acids. Germline V lookup: CDR1 DFQATT, CDR2 SNEGSKA (reference sequence). The germline V and J ends were trimmed by 3 bases and 2 bases, with 14 bases remaining between them. The CDR3 nucleotides read TGCAGTGCTAGGCGAGGGGGGCCGACCTACGAGCAGTACGTC. Encoded protein: CSARRGGPTYEQYV.

The genes are TRBV7-2 and TRBJ1-1, with D possibly being TRBD1 (6 bases). Trimming pared 0 bases from V and 0 bases from J, leaving 8 bases between. This CDR3 region has 15 residues. Looked up from germline, CDR1 is SGHTA and CDR2 is FQGNSA. The CDR3 DNA reads as TGTGCCAGCAGCTTAGCACAGGGATTGAACACTGAAGCTTTCTTT. Translation gives CASSLAQGLNTEAFF. Together with reference TRBV7-2 and TRBJ1-1, the CDR3 gives the full variable domain: GAGVSQSPSNKVTEKGKDVELRCDPISGHTALYWYRQSLGQGLEFLIYFQGNSAPDKSGLPSDRFSAERTGGSVSTLTIQRTQQEDSAVYLCASSLAQGLNTEAFFGQGTRLTVV.

This clonotype was recorded at least ten times. The gene calls are TRBV7-9 and TRBJ1-6; D is unclear. CDR3 length equals 15 residues. CDR1 and CDR2 from the germline V gene are SEHNR and FQNEAQ (reference sequence). V lost 5 bases and J 2 bases, leaving 10 bases between the germline ends. For the CDR3, the DNA is TGTGCCAGCAGCCCGACTGGGACCTATAATTCACCCCTCCACTTT. This codes for CASSPTGTYNSPLHF.

V and J are TRBV6-5 and TRBJ1-5; possible D gene TRBD1, 5 bases. Germline V gene sequence: CDR1 MNHEY, CDR2 SVGAGI. V shed 11 bases and J shed 3 bases, with 11 bases lying between them. The CDR3 is made up of 12 amino acids. Written as DNA, the CDR3 is TGTGCCTCGGGACCGAACAATCAGCCCCAGCATTTT. Residues: CASGPNNQPQHF.

This clonotype was observed a handful of times. This chain uses TRBV18 with TRBJ2-7; D may match TRBD1 or TRBD2 (5 bases each). Germline CDR1 is KGHSH and CDR2 is LQKENI. Trimming cost V 8 bases and J 5 bases, with 19 bases left between them. This CDR3 region has 14 residues. The CDR3 sequence: CASQNGAHRNEQYF. The CDR3 bases are TGTGCCAGCCAAAACGGGGCCCATAGGAACGAGCAGTACTTC. The full variable domain, with the rest looked up from reference TRBV18 and TRBJ2-7, is NAGVMQNPRHLVRRRGQEARLRCSPMKGHSHVYWYRQLPEEGLKFMVYLQKENIIDESGMPKERFSAEFPKEGPSILRIQQVVRGDSAAYFCASQNGAHRNEQYFGPGTRLTVT.

The V and J genes are TRBV6-6 and TRBJ1-4; possible D gene TRBD1, 6 bases. There are 18 residues in the CDR3. Deletions cut 0 bases from V and 4 bases from J, with 18 bases between. Germline values: CDR1 MNHNY, CDR2 SVGAGI (reference sequence). The CDR3 reads CASSYSLHRTANNEKLFF. Here the CDR3 DNA reads TGTGCCAGCAGTTACTCGCTTCACCGGACAGCAAATAATGAAAAACTGTTTTTT.

This clonotype occurred many times. This sequence joins TRBV5-1 and TRBJ2-5; D is unclear. CDR1 is SGHRS, CDR2 YFSETQ, per germline. The V end was cut by 0 bases, the J end by 4 bases, with 7 bases between. The CDR3 contains 13 residues. CDR3 loop: CASSLDNRETQYF. The CDR3 nucleotides are TGCGCCAGCAGCTTGGATAACAGAGAGACCCAGTACTTC.

This clonotype was counted ten times or more. This chain links TRBV27 with TRBJ1-4, with TRBD1 matching 10 bases. The CDR3 covers 15 residues. Germline CDR1 is MNHEY and CDR2 is SMNVEV (reference sequence). V lost 6 bases to trimming and J lost 8 bases; unmatched junction nucleotides: 9. CDR3 residues: CASSLTGGRGEKLFF. DNA of the CDR3: TGTGCCAGCAGCTTGACAGGGGGCCGCGGGGAAAAACTGTTTTTT.

The gene calls are TRBV6-5 and TRBJ2-3; D may be TRBD2 (5 bases). CDR1 and CDR2 from the germline V gene are MNHEY and SVGAGI. The CDR3 consists of 17 residues. Trimming removed 2 bases at V and 2 bases at J, with 17 bases between. CDR3 protein: CASSYGGGGLHTDTQYF. CDR3 sequence (DNA): TGTGCCAGCAGTTACGGTGGCGGAGGACTTCACACAGATACGCAGTATTTT.

This clonotype was recorded many times. The J gene is TRBJ2-5, the V gene TRBV7-9, with 8 nucleotides matching TRBD2. The V gene end was trimmed by 8 bases and the J gene end by 2 bases; junction bases not matched to a gene: 7. From germline, CDR1 is SEHNR and CDR2 FQNEAQ (reference sequence). The CDR3 runs to 14 residues. Written as DNA, the CDR3 is TGTGCCAGCGGAGCGGGGGAGACTCAAGAGACCCAGTACTTC. As protein: CASGAGETQETQYF.

CDR3 bases: TGTGCCAGCAGCGTGGGGTGGGGGGAAAATGAGCAGTTCTTC. This encodes CASSVGWGENEQFF. This chain uses TRBV5-4 with TRBJ2-1; D perhaps matches TRBD2 (6 bases). The CDR3 runs 14 residues. CDR1 and CDR2 from the germline V gene are SGHNT and YYREEE (reference sequence). Trimming stripped 4 bases from V and 7 bases from J, with 15 bases between.

The sample holds many counts of this clonotype. The chain uses TRBV12-3 or TRBV12-4 and TRBJ1-4; D gene uncertain. The CDR3 spans 15 residues. Trimming took 1 base from V and 8 from J, leaving 14 bases between them. CDR3 nucleotides: TGTGCCAGCAGTTTAGGGCCTCCGGGTCGGGAAAAACTGTTTTTT. It translates to CASSLGPPGREKLFF.

There are many counts of this clonotype. The chain joins TRBV7-2 to TRBJ2-1; 7 nucleotides align to TRBD2. CDR1 and CDR2 (germline): SGHTA, FQGNSA. This CDR3 spans 15 amino acids. V lost 1 base to trimming and J lost 10 bases; unmatched junction nucleotides: 10. CDR3 amino acids: CASSLVGGNPNEQFF. CDR3 bases: TGTGCCAGCAGCTTAGTGGGGGGGAACCCCAACGAGCAGTTCTTC.

This clonotype has just a few counts. The chain joins TRBV5-6 to TRBJ2-7; no clear D gene. This CDR3 is 14 amino acids long. Germline loops: CDR1 SGHDT, CDR2 YYEEEE. The V and J ends lost 4 bases and 3 bases respectively, with 14 bases between them. The CDR3 DNA sequence: TGTGCCAGCAGCCCGGCCGGGCGCCACTACGAGCAGTACGTC. This codes for CASSPAGRHYEQYV.

V is TRBV28 and J is TRBJ1-2, with a tentative D call TRBD1 (5 bases). CDR1 and CDR2 (germline): MDHEN, SYDVKM. CDR3 length: 13 amino acids. Trimming left V 8 bases short and J 4 bases short, with 14 bases between. CDR3 bases: TGTGCCAGCGAAGGTAGACAGTCCTATGGCTACACCTTC. It is translated as CASEGRQSYGYTF.

This chain joins TRBV4-1 and TRBJ2-5; D not resolved. Germline V gives CDR1 MGHRA, CDR2 YSYEKL. The CDR3 totals 17 residues. Trimming took 0 bases from V and 2 from J, leaving 16 bases between them. The CDR3 loop reads CASSQDRFGREQETQYF. The CDR3 bases are TGCGCCAGCAGCCAAGATAGGTTTGGCAGAGAACAAGAGACCCAGTACTTC.

The chain has TRBV6-5 and TRBJ2-7; the D gene is possibly TRBD2 (5 bases). This CDR3 has 14 residues. CDR1 and CDR2 from the germline V gene are MNHEY and SVGAGI. The V and J ends lost 5 bases and 0 bases respectively, with 11 bases between them. The CDR3 loop is CASSPSGISYEQYF. In nucleotides, the CDR3 is TGTGCCAGCAGTCCTTCCGGGATCTCCTACGAGCAGTACTTC.

In its sample, this clonotype was seen many times. This chain uses TRBV5-5 with TRBJ2-2; TRBD1 matches 8 bases. With V trimmed by 1 base and J by 6 bases, 8 bases remained unmatched. From germline, CDR1 is SGHKS and CDR2 YYEKEE (reference sequence). The CDR3 covers 16 residues. As DNA, the CDR3 is TGTGCCAGCAGCTTGAGGCTTCAGGGGGCATCCGGGGAGCTGTTTTTT. As protein: CASSLRLQGASGELFF.

This clonotype appeared a few times. This chain joins TRBV20-1 and TRBJ2-3; D is unclear. The germline V gene has CDR1 DFQATT and CDR2 SNEGSKA (reference sequence). The CDR3 consists of 15 residues. Trimming removed 5 bases at V and 0 bases at J, with 15 bases between. As DNA, the CDR3 is TGCAGTGCTTTCGGGCCCTACCTTAGCACAGATACGCAGTATTTT. Its translation is CSAFGPYLSTDTQYF.

This clonotype occurred a few times. This chain joins TRBV7-9 and TRBJ2-1, with 10 nucleotides matching TRBD2. This CDR3 is built from 15 residues. V lost 6 bases and J lost 6; bases outside the gene matches: 8. Germline CDR1 and CDR2: SEHNR and FQNEAQ (reference sequence). This CDR3 reads CASRGSGGESNEQFF. CDR3 in DNA: TGTGCCAGCAGAGGAAGCGGGGGGGAATCCAATGAGCAGTTCTTC.

This clonotype has a count of ten or more. The chain has TRBV4-2 and TRBJ2-2; 8 bases align to TRBD2. With V trimmed by 1 base and J by 4 bases, 11 bases remained unmatched. Germline lookup yields CDR1 LGHNA and CDR2 YNFKEQ. CDR3 length: 18 amino acids. CDR3 nucleotides: TGTGCCAGCAGCCAAGTTTGGACGGGGGGGCCTGGCACCGGGGAGCTGTTTTTT. Its protein is CASSQVWTGGPGTGELFF.

This clonotype came up a few times. The rearrangement links TRBV5-1 to TRBJ1-3, with D possibly being TRBD1 (6 bases). Trimming cost V 4 bases and J 4 bases, with 12 bases left between them. Germline V CDR1 and CDR2: SGHRS, YFSETQ. The length of the CDR3 is 14 residues. The CDR3 coding sequence is TGCGCCAGCAGCGGAGGGGGGATAGGAAACACCATATATTTT. It translates to CASSGGGIGNTIYF.

This clonotype has ten or more counts. In DNA form, the CDR3 reads TGTGCCAGCAGCCACCCCGGAGGAGCACATGGCTACACCTTC. This codes for CASSHPGGAHGYTF. The rearrangement uses TRBV5-5 and TRBJ1-2; D not resolved. The CDR3 consists of 14 residues. The V and J ends lost 4 bases and 6 bases respectively, with 16 bases between them. Germline V gene data show CDR1 as SGHKS and CDR2 as YYEKEE (reference sequence).

This clonotype was recorded many times. The chain joins TRBV20-1 to TRBJ2-1, with TRBD2 identical over 9 bases. Losses at the gene ends were 0 bases for V and 8 bases for J; bases not matched to a gene: 11. The CDR3 has 16 residues. The germline V gene encodes CDR1 DFQATT and CDR2 SNEGSKA (reference sequence). This CDR3 is CSARDRWTSVFDEQFF. In DNA, the CDR3 is TGCAGTGCTAGAGATCGATGGACTAGCGTGTTCGATGAGCAGTTCTTC.

This clonotype was observed at least ten times. The chain employs TRBV12-3 or TRBV12-4 and TRBJ1-2; 11 nucleotides line up with TRBD1. The CDR3 contains 15 residues. The ends lost 3 bases at V and 4 bases at J; junction bases unmatched: 4. DNA for the CDR3: TGTGCCAGCAGTTTCCCGGGACAGGGGGTCTATGGCTACACCTTC. It is translated as CASSFPGQGVYGYTF.

Ten or more counts support this clonotype. The chain employs TRBV7-9 and TRBJ2-2; no definite D call. V lost 8 bases to trimming and J lost 6 bases, with 22 bases between them. The germline V gene encodes CDR1 SEHNR and CDR2 FQNEAQ (reference sequence). The CDR3 extends over 16 amino acids. The CDR3 DNA sequence: TGTGCCAGCGGCCAAACGGCCGTCCCTAACTCCGGGGAGCTGTTTTTT. Translating it yields CASGQTAVPNSGELFF. Full variable domain (remainder filled in from reference TRBV7-9 and TRBJ2-2): DTGVSQNPRHKITKRGQNVTFRCDPISEHNRLYWYRQTLGQGPEFLTYFQNEAQLEKSRLLSDRFSAERPKGSFSTLEIQRTEQGDSAMYLCASGQTAVPNSGELFFGEGSRLTVL.